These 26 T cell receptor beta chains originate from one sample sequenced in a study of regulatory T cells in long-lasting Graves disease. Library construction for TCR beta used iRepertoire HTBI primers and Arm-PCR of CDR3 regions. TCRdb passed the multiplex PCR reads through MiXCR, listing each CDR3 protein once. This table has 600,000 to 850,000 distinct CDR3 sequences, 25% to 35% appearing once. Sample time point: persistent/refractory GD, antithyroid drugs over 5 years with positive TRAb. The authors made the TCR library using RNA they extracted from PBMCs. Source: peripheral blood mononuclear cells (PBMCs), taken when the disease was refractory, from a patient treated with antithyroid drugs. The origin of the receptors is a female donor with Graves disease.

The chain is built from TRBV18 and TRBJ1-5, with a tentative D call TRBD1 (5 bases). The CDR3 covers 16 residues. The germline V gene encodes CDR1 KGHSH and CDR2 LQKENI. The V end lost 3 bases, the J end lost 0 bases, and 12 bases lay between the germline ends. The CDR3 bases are TGTGCCAGCTCACCTCAGGGAGACTATAGCAATCAGCCCCAGCATTTT. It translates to CASSPQGDYSNQPQHF.

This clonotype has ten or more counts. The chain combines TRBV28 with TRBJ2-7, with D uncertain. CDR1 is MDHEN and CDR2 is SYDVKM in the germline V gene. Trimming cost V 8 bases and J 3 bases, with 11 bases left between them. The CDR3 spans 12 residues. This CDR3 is CASQSMGYEQYF. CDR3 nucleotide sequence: TGTGCCAGCCAATCGATGGGCTACGAGCAGTACTTC.

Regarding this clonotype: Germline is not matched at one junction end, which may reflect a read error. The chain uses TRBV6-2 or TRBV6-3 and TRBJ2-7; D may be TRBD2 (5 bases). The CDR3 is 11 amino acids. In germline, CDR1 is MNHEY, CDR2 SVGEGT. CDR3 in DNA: TGTGCCAGCAGTGACGGGTTTATTCGGGGCTTC. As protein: CASSDGFIRGF.

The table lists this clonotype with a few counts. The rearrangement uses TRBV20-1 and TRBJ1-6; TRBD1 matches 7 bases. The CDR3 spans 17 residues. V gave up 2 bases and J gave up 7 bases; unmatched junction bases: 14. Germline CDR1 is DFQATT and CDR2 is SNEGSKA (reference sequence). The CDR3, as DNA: TGCAGTGCTAGATACCCCATCTCGGGGACAGAAAATTCACCCCTCCACTTT. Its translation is CSARYPISGTENSPLHF.

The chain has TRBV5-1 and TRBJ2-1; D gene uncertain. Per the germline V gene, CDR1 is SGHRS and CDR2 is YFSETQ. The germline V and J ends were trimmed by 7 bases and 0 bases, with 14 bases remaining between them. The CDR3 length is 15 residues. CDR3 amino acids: CASRTISSSYNEQFF. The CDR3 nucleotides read TGCGCCAGCCGCACCATTTCGAGCTCCTACAATGAGCAGTTCTTC.

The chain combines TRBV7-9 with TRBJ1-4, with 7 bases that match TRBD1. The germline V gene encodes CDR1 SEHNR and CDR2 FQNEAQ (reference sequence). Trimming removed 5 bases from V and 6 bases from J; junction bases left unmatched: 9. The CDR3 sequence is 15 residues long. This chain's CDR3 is CASSPTQGRYEKLFF. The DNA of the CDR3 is TGTGCCAGCAGCCCCACACAGGGGAGGTATGAAAAACTGTTTTTT. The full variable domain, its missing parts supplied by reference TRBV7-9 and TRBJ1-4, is DTGVSQNPRHKITKRGQNVTFRCDPISEHNRLYWYRQTLGQGPEFLTYFQNEAQLEKSRLLSDRFSAERPKGSFSTLEIQRTEQGDSAMYLCASSPTQGRYEKLFFGSGTQLSVL.

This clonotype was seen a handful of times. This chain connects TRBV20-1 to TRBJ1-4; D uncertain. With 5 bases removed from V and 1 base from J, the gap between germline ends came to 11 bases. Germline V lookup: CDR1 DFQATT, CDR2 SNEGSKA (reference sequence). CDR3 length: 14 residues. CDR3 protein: CSASLSRTNEKLFF. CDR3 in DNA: TGCAGTGCTTCCCTCAGCAGAACTAATGAAAAACTGTTTTTT.

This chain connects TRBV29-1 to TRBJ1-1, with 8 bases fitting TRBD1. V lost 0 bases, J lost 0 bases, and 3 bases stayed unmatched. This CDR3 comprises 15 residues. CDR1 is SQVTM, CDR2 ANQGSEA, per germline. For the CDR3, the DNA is TGCAGCGTTGAAGACGGGACAGGAATGAACACTGAAGCTTTCTTT. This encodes CSVEDGTGMNTEAFF.

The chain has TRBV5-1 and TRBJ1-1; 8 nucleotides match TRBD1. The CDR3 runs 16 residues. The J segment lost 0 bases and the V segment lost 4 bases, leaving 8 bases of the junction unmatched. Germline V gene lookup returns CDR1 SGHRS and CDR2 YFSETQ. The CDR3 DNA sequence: TGCGCCAGCAGCCCCGGGGACAGGCCTCTGAACACTGAAGCTTTCTTT. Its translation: CASSPGDRPLNTEAFF.

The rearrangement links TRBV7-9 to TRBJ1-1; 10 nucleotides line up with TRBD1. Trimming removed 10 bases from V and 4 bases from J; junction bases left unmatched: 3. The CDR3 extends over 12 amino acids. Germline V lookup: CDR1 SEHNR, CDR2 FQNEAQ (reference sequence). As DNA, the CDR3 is TGTGCCACCGGACAGGGGGGCACTGAAGCTTTCTTT. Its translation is CATGQGGTEAFF.

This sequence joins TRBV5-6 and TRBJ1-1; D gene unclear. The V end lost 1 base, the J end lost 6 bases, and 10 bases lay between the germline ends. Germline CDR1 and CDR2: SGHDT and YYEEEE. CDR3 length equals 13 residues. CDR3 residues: CASSLSSGPEAFF. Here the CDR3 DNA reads TGTGCCAGCAGCTTGAGCTCCGGACCTGAAGCTTTCTTT. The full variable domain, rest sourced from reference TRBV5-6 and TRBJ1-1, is DAGVTQSPTHLIKTRGQQVTLRCSPKSGHDTVSWYQQALGQGPQFIFQYYEEEERQRGNFPDRFSGHQFPNYSSELNVNALLLGDSALYLCASSLSSGPEAFFGQGTRLTVV.

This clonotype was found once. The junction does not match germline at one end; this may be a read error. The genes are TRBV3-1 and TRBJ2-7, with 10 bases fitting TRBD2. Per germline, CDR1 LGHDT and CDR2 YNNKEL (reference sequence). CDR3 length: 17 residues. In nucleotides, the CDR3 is TGTGCCAGCAGCCAAGGGGATGTCGGACTAGCGGATACTGGGTTGCACTTC. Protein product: CASSQGDVGLADTGLHF.

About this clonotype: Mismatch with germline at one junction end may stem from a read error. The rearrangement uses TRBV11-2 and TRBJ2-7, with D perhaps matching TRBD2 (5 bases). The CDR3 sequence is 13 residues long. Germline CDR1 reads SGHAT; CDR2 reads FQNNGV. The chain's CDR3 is CASSLEVRREQYF. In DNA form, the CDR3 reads TGTGCCAGCAGTTTAGAAGTAAGGAGGGAGCAGTACTTC.

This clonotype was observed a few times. CDR3 DNA: TGTGCCAGCAGCCCCATTACAGGGGGAGTTCAGCCCCAGCATTTT. It yields the protein CASSPITGGVQPQHF. This chain links TRBV5-5 with TRBJ1-5, with 8 positions matching TRBD1. The CDR3 spans 15 residues. The V gene end was trimmed by 4 bases and the J gene end by 6 bases; junction bases not matched to a gene: 9. Germline V gives CDR1 SGHKS, CDR2 YYEKEE (reference sequence). Using reference TRBV5-5 and TRBJ1-5 for the parts outside the CDR3, the full variable domain is DAGVTQSPTHLIKTRGQQVTLRCSPISGHKSVSWYQQVLGQGPQFIFQYYEKEERGRGNFPDRFSARQFPNYSSELNVNALLLGDSALYLCASSPITGGVQPQHFGDGTRLSIL.

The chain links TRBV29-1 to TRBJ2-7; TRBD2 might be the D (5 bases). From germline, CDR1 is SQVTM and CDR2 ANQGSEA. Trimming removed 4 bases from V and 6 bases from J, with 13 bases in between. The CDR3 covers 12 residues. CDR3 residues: CSVVRFRGEQYF. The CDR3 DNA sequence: TGCAGCGTTGTGCGCTTTCGGGGCGAGCAGTACTTC.

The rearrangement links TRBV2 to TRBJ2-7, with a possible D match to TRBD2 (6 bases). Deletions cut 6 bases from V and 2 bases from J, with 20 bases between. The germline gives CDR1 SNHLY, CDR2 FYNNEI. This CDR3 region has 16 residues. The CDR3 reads CASSLADGPYPYEQYF. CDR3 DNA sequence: TGTGCCAGCAGCTTAGCGGACGGGCCCTACCCCTACGAGCAGTACTTC. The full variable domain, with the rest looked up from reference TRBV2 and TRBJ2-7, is EPEVTQTPSHQVTQMGQEVILRCVPISNHLYFYWYRQILGQKVEFLVSFYNNEISEKSEIFDDQFSVERPDGSNFTLKIRSTKLEDSAMYFCASSLADGPYPYEQYFGPGTRLTVT.

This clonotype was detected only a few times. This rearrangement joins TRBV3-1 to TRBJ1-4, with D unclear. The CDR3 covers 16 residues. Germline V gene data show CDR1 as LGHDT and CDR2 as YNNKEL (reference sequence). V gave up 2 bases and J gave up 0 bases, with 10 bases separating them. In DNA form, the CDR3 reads TGTGCCAGCAGCCAACGACGCGGGGCAACTAATGAAAAACTGTTTTTT. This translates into CASSQRRGATNEKLFF.

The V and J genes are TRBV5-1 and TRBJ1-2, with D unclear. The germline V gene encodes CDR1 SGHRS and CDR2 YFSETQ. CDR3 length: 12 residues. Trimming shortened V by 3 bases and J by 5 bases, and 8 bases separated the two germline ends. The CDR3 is CASSSRMYGYTF. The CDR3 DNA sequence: TGCGCCAGCAGCTCGAGAATGTATGGCTACACCTTC.

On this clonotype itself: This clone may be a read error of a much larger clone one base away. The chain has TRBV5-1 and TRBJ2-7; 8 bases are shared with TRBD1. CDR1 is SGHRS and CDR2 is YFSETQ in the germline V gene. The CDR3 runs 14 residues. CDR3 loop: CASSLGQGADERYF. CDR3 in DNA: TGCGCCAGCAGCTTGGGTCAGGGGGCAGACGAGCGGTACTTC.

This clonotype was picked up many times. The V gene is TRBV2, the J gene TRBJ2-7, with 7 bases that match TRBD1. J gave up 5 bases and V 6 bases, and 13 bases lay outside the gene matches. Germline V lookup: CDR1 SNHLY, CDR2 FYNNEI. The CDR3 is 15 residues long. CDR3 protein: CASSAKDREYHEQYF. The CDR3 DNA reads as TGTGCCAGCAGCGCAAAAGACAGGGAATACCACGAGCAGTACTTC.

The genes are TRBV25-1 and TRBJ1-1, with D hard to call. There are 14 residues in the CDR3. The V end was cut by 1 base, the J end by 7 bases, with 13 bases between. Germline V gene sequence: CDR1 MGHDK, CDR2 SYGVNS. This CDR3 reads CASSEWAEGNEAFF. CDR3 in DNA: TGTGCCAGCAGTGAATGGGCAGAGGGAAATGAAGCTTTCTTT. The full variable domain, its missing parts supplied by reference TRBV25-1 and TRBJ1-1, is EADIYQTPRYLVIGTGKKITLECSQTMGHDKMYWYQQDPGMELHLIHYSYGVNSTEKGDLSSESTVSRIRTEHFPLTLESARPSHTSQYLCASSEWAEGNEAFFGQGTRLTVV.

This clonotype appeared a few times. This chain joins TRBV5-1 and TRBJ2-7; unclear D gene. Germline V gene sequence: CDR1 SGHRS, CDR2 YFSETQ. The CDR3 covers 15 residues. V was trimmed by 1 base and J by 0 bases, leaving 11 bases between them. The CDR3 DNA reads TGCGCCAGCAGCTTGTTACAATTTAGCTCCTACGAGCAGTACTTC. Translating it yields CASSLLQFSSYEQYF.

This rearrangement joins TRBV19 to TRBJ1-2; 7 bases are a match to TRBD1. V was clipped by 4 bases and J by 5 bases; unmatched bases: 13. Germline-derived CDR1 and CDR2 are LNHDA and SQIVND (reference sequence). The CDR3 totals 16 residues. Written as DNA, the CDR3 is TGTGCCAGTAGTACATGGACAGGCAGGGATGTTTATGGCTACACCTTC. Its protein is CASSTWTGRDVYGYTF. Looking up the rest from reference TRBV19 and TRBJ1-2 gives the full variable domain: DGGITQSPKYLFRKEGQNVTLSCEQNLNHDAMYWYRQDPGQGLRLIYYSQIVNDFQKGDIAEGYSVSREKKESFPLTVTSAQKNPTAFYLCASSTWTGRDVYGYTFGSGTRLTVV.

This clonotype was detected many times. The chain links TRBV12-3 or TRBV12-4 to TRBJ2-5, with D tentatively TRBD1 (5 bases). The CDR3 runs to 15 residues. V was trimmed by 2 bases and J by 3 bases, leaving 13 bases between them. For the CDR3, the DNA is TGTGCCAGCAGTTTAAGGGCAGGGCAAAAAGAGACCCAGTACTTC. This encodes CASSLRAGQKETQYF.

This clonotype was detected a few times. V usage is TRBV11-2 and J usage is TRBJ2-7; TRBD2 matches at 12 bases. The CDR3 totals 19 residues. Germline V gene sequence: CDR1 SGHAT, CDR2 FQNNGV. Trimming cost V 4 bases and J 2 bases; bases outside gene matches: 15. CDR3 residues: CASSSIRLAGARRAYEQYF. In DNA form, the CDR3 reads TGTGCCAGCAGCTCCATCCGACTAGCGGGAGCTAGACGCGCCTACGAGCAGTACTTC.

CDR3 in amino acids: CSVEVVGRRYEQYF. The CDR3 DNA reads as TGCAGCGTTGAAGTGGTCGGGAGGCGTTACGAGCAGTACTTC. This chain joins TRBV29-1 and TRBJ2-7; 7 bases are a match to TRBD2. The CDR3 sequence is 14 residues long. Germline V lookup: CDR1 SQVTM, CDR2 ANQGSEA. Germline trimming cut 1 base from V and 4 bases from J; bases unmatched to any gene: 7.